This T cell receptor beta chain was found in a study of regulatory T cells in long-lasting Graves disease. Time point given: newly diagnosed GD, antithyroid drugs for less than 3 months. PBMC RNA was the source of the TCR library. According to the study, TCR beta libraries were built with iRepertoire HTBI primers and CDR3-region Arm-PCR. Using its own MiXCR run on the multiplex PCR reads, TCRdb lists one record per CDR3 protein. The sample lists about 530,000 distinct CDR3 sequences, about 16% occurring once. Trimming removed 2 bases at V and 7 bases at J, with 12 bases between. Germline assignment: CDR1 MDHEN and CDR2 SYDVKM. The CDR3 contains 15 residues. Concerning this clonotype: Its specificity is unknown.

The study, taken as a whole, reports: More public clonotypes were shared by persistent patients (around 2,600) than by new patients (under 1,000).

These data also featured in a second study, about T cells in Graves' hyperthyroidism and ophthalmopathy.

The TCR comes from a woman aged 40-65 years with Graves disease. The genes are TRBV28 and TRBJ1-6, with a possible D match to TRBD1 (5 bases). The source was peripheral blood mononuclear cells (PBMCs), collected at new diagnosis, from a patient treated with antithyroid drugs. The CDR3 is CASSLGPGSNSPLHF. CDR3 nucleotide sequence: TGTGCCAGCAGTTTAGGGCCAGGGAGCAATTCACCCCTCCACTTT.